The 24 T cell receptor beta chains listed next were all sequenced from one sample in a study of shared clonotypes between healthy human individuals. Sequencing used immunoSEQ multiplex PCR; TCRdb keeps in-frame clones, though not all of them. This table holds approximately 2,300,000 clones, around 92% found once. Specimen: naive CD4+ T cells from PBMCs. Subset here: CD45RA+ positively selected. Receptors were obtained from a man younger than 30 in good health. Some clones in this sample may be carry-over from other donors' samples.

This clone was detected only a few times. The rearrangement joins TRBV2 to TRBJ1-3, with 7 bases identical to TRBD1. The CDR3 has 14 amino acids. The V gene end was trimmed by 10 bases and the J gene end by 2 bases; junction bases not matched to a gene: 8. Per the germline V gene, CDR1 is SNHLY and CDR2 is FYNNEI. The CDR3 DNA follows: TGTGCCACCCGTACCGGGACAGCTGGAAACACCATATATTTT. Its protein is CATRTGTAGNTIYF. Variable domain in full (rest from reference TRBV2 and TRBJ1-3): EPEVTQTPSHQVTQMGQEVILRCVPISNHLYFYWYRQILGQKVEFLVSFYNNEISEKSEIFDDQFSVERPDGSNFTLKIRSTKLEDSAMYFCATRTGTAGNTIYFGEGSWLTVV.

The chain joins TRBV28 to TRBJ2-7; D perhaps matches TRBD2 (6 bases). The CDR3 is 14 residues long. Trimming removed 10 bases at V and 5 bases at J, with 21 bases between. CDR1 and CDR2 from the germline V gene are MDHEN and SYDVKM. This CDR3 reads CATLISGVLHEQYF. As DNA, the CDR3 is TGTGCCACCCTTATCTCGGGGGTCCTCCACGAGCAGTACTTC.

The chain is built from TRBV7-3 and TRBJ2-1; no firm D call. In germline, CDR1 is SGHTA, CDR2 FQGTGA. CDR3 size: 13 residues. V was shortened by 2 bases and J by 6 bases, with 8 bases between the two germline ends. The DNA of the CDR3 is TGTGCCAGCAGCTTATCTCGCGCCAATGAGCAGTTCTTC. It translates to CASSLSRANEQFF.

This clone was counted a single time. J is TRBJ2-5 and V is TRBV28; 10 nucleotides match TRBD2. The CDR3 runs 14 residues. The germline gives CDR1 MDHEN, CDR2 SYDVKM. The junction had 5 bases not matched to a gene; V was cut back by 5 bases and J by 5 bases. CDR3 coding DNA: TGTGCCAGCAGTATACTAGCGGGAATGGAGACCCAGTACTTC. Translation gives CASSILAGMETQYF.

The genes are TRBV19 and TRBJ2-4; D unresolved. Trimming shortened V by 8 bases and J by 1 base, and 12 bases separated the two germline ends. Germline V CDR1 and CDR2: LNHDA, SQIVND (reference sequence). The CDR3 consists of 14 residues. The CDR3 DNA is TGTGCCAGTTTATCTAAAGGGGCCAAAAACATTCAGTACTTC. It specifies CASLSKGAKNIQYF.

The V and J genes are TRBV6-5 and TRBJ1-2, with 9 bases that match TRBD1. This CDR3 has 14 residues. The ends lost 6 bases at V and 11 bases at J; junction bases unmatched: 13. Germline lookup yields CDR1 MNHEY and CDR2 SVGAGI. The CDR3 loop is CASSLNRGRGRYTF. For the CDR3, the DNA is TGTGCCAGCAGCCTCAACAGGGGGCGTGGGCGTTACACCTTC.

In this sample, this clone turned up once. The V gene is TRBV19, the J gene TRBJ2-2, with 8 nucleotides matching TRBD2. Trimming removed 6 bases from V and 7 bases from J; junction bases left unmatched: 7. Germline CDR1 reads LNHDA; CDR2 reads SQIVND (reference sequence). This CDR3 region has 14 residues. The CDR3 DNA sequence: TGTGCCAGTAGGAGCGGGAGAGAGGGCGGGGAGCTGTTTTTT. It encodes CASRSGREGGELFF.

This clone appeared once. The V gene is TRBV29-1, the J gene TRBJ2-2; D gene uncertain. V lost 6 bases, J lost 0 bases, and 11 bases lay in between. CDR3 length equals 14 residues. The germline V gene encodes CDR1 SQVTM and CDR2 ANQGSEA. CDR3 amino acids: CSVEVASNTGELFF. CDR3 DNA sequence: TGCAGCGTCGAGGTCGCATCGAACACCGGGGAGCTGTTTTTT.

V gene TRBV28 combines with J gene TRBJ2-2; TRBD2 matches 7 bases. There are 14 residues in the CDR3. CDR1 and CDR2 from the germline V gene are MDHEN and SYDVKM. Trimming took 3 bases from V and 3 from J; bases not matched to a gene: 1. DNA of the CDR3: TGTGCCAGCAGTTTGGCGGGAGACACCGGGGAGCTGTTTTTT. Amino acids: CASSLAGDTGELFF.

This sequence joins TRBV18 and TRBJ1-4; D gene ambiguous. V shed 2 bases and J shed 4 bases, with 14 bases lying between them. CDR3 length equals 16 residues. In germline, CDR1 is KGHSH, CDR2 LQKENI. CDR3 amino acids: CASSPLLAEVNEKLFF. CDR3 DNA sequence: TGTGCCAGCTCACCATTGCTCGCGGAAGTTAATGAAAAACTGTTTTTT.

In its sample, this clone was seen once. J is TRBJ2-1 and V is TRBV6-1, with D possibly being TRBD1 (5 bases). V lost 2 bases, J lost 8 bases, and 7 bases lay in between. Per the germline V gene, CDR1 is MNHNS and CDR2 is SASEGT. The CDR3 has 12 residues. CDR3 DNA: TGTGCCAGCAGTGAACAGGGCGATGAGCAGTTCTTC. Translating gives CASSEQGDEQFF.

The rearrangement uses TRBV6-1 and TRBJ2-1; D tentatively fits TRBD1 or TRBD2 (5 bases each). V was trimmed by 5 bases and J by 9 bases, leaving 20 bases between them. The V gene's germline CDR1 is MNHNS and CDR2 SASEGT. CDR3 length equals 15 residues. DNA of the CDR3: TGTGCCAGCAGTCCCCTGAGGGGCAAAGGTACTGAGCAGTTCTTC. Translating gives CASSPLRGKGTEQFF.

This rearrangement joins TRBV4-2 to TRBJ2-7; TRBD2 aligns across 9 bases. CDR1 LGHNA and CDR2 YNFKEQ come from the germline V gene. This CDR3 spans 17 amino acids. V shed 4 bases and J 1 base; nucleotides not matched to a gene: 11. This chain's CDR3 is CASSLKLAGQNSYEQYF. CDR3 nucleotide sequence: TGTGCCAGCAGCCTAAAACTAGCGGGCCAGAATTCCTACGAGCAGTACTTC.

CDR3 amino acids: CASSTGGNPYNEQFF. For the CDR3, the DNA is TGTGCCAGCTCCACCGGCGGGAACCCCTACAATGAGCAGTTCTTC. The rearrangement links TRBV5-4 to TRBJ2-1; tentative D call: TRBD2 (6 bases). Germline-derived CDR1 and CDR2 are SGHNT and YYREEE (reference sequence). V lost 7 bases and J 2 bases, leaving 16 bases between the germline ends. This CDR3 comprises 15 residues.

The V and J genes are TRBV5-1 and TRBJ2-7, with 7 bases lining up with TRBD2. Germline values: CDR1 SGHRS, CDR2 YFSETQ. This CDR3 is built from 15 residues. After removal of 5 bases from V and 0 bases from J, the junction contained 8 bases not matched to a gene. Here the CDR3 reads CASRGGIDSSYEQYF. CDR3 sequence (DNA): TGCGCCAGCAGGGGAGGGATCGACTCCTCCTACGAGCAGTACTTC.

The V gene is TRBV2, the J gene TRBJ2-6; 11 bases map to TRBD1. J lost 2 bases, V lost 4 bases, and 4 bases had no gene match. Germline V lookup: CDR1 SNHLY, CDR2 FYNNEI. The CDR3 has 17 residues. The CDR3 DNA reads as TGTGCCAGCAGTGTGGGACAGGGGGTAGCTGGGGCCAACGTCCTGACTTTC. This codes for CASSVGQGVAGANVLTF.

This sequence joins TRBV14 and TRBJ2-7; 14 nucleotides match TRBD2. Germline CDR1 and CDR2: SGHDN and FVKESK. The CDR3 consists of 15 residues. V lost 4 bases, J lost 3 bases, and 2 bases stayed unmatched. The CDR3 loop is CASSRGTSGGYEQYF. The DNA of the CDR3 is TGTGCCAGCAGCCGAGGGACTAGCGGGGGCTACGAGCAGTACTTC.

The V gene is TRBV11-1, the J gene TRBJ2-1; TRBD1 might be the D (6 bases). In germline, CDR1 is SGHAT, CDR2 FQDESV (reference sequence). Trimming cost V 3 bases and J 0 bases, with 12 bases left between them. There are 16 residues in the CDR3. The CDR3 loop reads CASSLLGASSYNEQFF. In DNA, the CDR3 is TGTGCCAGCAGCTTGTTGGGGGCCAGCTCCTACAATGAGCAGTTCTTC. Full variable domain (outside the CDR3, taken from reference TRBV11-1 and TRBJ2-1): EAEVAQSPRYKITEKSQAVAFWCDPISGHATLYWYRQILGQGPELLVQFQDESVVDDSQLPKDRFSAERLKGVDSTLKIQPAELGDSAMYLCASSLLGASSYNEQFFGPGTRLTVL.

This sequence joins TRBV9 and TRBJ2-7; 8 bases are a match to TRBD2. Germline CDR1 and CDR2: SGDLS and YYNGEE. V dropped 1 base and J dropped 9; count of bases not matched to a gene: 6. This CDR3 is 13 amino acids long. The CDR3: CASSVPPSGLQYF. The CDR3 region has the DNA TGTGCCAGCAGCGTACCCCCTAGCGGGCTGCAGTACTTC. Filled out from reference TRBV9 and TRBJ2-7, the complete variable domain reads DSGVTQTPKHLITATGQRVTLRCSPRSGDLSVYWYQQSLDQGLQFLIQYYNGEERAKGNILERFSAQQFPDLHSELNLSSLELGDSALYFCASSVPPSGLQYFGPGTRLTVT.

This chain links TRBV9 with TRBJ1-3, with 9 bases fitting TRBD1. Germline V CDR1 and CDR2: SGDLS, YYNGEE. The junction had 9 bases not matched to a gene; V was cut back by 3 bases and J by 2 bases. The CDR3 contains 17 residues. Here the CDR3 reads CASSARDREAPGNTIYF. For the CDR3, the DNA is TGTGCCAGCAGCGCCCGGGACAGGGAAGCCCCTGGAAACACCATATATTTT.

V and J are TRBV14 and TRBJ2-1, with 10 bases lining up with TRBD2. There are 15 residues in the CDR3. Germline lookup yields CDR1 SGHDN and CDR2 FVKESK. V lost 1 base and J lost 7; bases outside the gene matches: 4. CDR3 in amino acids: CASSQVAGGRNEQFF. CDR3 nucleotide sequence: TGTGCCAGCAGCCAAGTAGCGGGAGGTCGGAATGAGCAGTTCTTC.

The J gene is TRBJ2-2, the V gene TRBV7-9; D is undetermined. Trimming took off 2 bases at V and 2 bases at J, with 6 bases between the two ends. CDR1 SEHNR and CDR2 FQNEAQ come from the germline V gene (reference sequence). The CDR3 loop spans 14 amino acids. The DNA of the CDR3 is TGTGCCAGCAGCTTAATTGCTAACACCGGGGAGCTGTTTTTT. Protein product: CASSLIANTGELFF.

The CDR3 DNA reads TGTGCCAGCAGCTTGGTCCTGGGGGGAGCAGATACGCAGTATTTT. It codes for CASSLVLGGADTQYF. This chain links TRBV5-4 with TRBJ2-3, with a tentative D call TRBD2 (6 bases). With 0 bases removed from V and 4 bases from J, the gap between germline ends came to 12 bases. The CDR3 runs to 15 residues. Germline CDR1 SGHNT, CDR2 YYREEE (reference sequence).

This sequence joins TRBV9 and TRBJ1-4; TRBD1 is a possible D gene (6 bases). The CDR3 extends over 16 amino acids. Trimming took 1 base from V and 1 from J, leaving 11 bases between them. Germline V gene sequence: CDR1 SGDLS, CDR2 YYNGEE. The CDR3 DNA is TGTGCCAGCAGCGTACAAGGGGGAGGAACTAATGAAAAACTGTTTTTT. As protein: CASSVQGGGTNEKLFF.